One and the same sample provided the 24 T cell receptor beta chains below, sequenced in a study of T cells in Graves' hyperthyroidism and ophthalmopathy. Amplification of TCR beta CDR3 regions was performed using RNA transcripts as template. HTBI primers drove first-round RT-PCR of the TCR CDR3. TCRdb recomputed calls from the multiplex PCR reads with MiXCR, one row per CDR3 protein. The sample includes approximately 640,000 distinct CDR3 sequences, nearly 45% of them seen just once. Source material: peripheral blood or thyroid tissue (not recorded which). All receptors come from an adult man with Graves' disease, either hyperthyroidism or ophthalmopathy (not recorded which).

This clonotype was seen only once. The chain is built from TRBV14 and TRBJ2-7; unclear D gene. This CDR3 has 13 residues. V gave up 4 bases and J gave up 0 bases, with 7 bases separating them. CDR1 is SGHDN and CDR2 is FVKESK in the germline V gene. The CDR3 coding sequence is TGTGCCAGCAGCCCCAGCCACTCCTACGAGCAGTACTTC. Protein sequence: CASSPSHSYEQYF.

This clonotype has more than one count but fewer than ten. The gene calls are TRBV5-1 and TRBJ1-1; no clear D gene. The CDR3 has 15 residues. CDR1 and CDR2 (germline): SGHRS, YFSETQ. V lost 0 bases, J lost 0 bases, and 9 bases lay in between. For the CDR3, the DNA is TGCGCCAGCAGCTTGGAACGGGTGGTGAACACTGAAGCTTTCTTT. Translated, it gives CASSLERVVNTEAFF.

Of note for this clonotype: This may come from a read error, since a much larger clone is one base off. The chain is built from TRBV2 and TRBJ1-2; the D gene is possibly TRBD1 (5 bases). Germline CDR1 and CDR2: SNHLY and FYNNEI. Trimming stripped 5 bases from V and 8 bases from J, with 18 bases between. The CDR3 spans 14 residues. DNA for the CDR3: TGTGCCAGCAGTTTTTTTATGGGGGGAGGCGGCTACACCTTC. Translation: CASSFFMGGGGYTF.

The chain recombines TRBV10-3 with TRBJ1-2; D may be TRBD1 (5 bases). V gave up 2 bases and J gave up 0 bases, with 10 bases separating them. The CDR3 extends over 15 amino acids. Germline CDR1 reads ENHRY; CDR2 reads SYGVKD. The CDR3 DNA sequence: TGTGCCATCAGTGAGCGGGACGGATCTAACTATGGCTACACCTTC. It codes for CAISERDGSNYGYTF.

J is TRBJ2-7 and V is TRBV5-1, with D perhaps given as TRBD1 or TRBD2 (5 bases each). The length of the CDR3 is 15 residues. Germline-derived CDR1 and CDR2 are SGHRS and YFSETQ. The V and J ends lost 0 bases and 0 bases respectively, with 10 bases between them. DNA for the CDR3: TGCGCCAGCAGCTTGGCGGGGCCCCTCTCCTACGAGCAGTACTTC. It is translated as CASSLAGPLSYEQYF.

In DNA form, the CDR3 reads TGTGCCGTAGCAGGGGTGGAGTCAGGGATCGGCTACACCTTC. It codes for CAVAGVESGIGYTF. The chain carries TRBV6-1 and TRBJ1-2; D is perhaps TRBD1 (6 bases). CDR1 and CDR2 (germline): MNHNS, SASEGT. Trimming took off 11 bases at V and 8 bases at J, with 24 bases between the two ends. The CDR3 consists of 14 residues.

This CDR3 is CASSPRGRTEQFF. The CDR3 nucleotides are TGTGCCAGCAGCCCACGGGGGCGCACTGAGCAGTTCTTC. This chain connects TRBV7-9 to TRBJ2-1, with D possibly being TRBD1 or TRBD2 (6 bases each). Looked up from germline, CDR1 is SEHNR and CDR2 is FQNEAQ (reference sequence). V gave up 5 bases and J gave up 9 bases, with 14 bases separating them. The CDR3 has 13 residues.

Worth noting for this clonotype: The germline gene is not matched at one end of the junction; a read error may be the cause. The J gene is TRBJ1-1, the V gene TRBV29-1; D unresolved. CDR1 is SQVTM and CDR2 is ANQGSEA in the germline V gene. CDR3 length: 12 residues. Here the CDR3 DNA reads TGTGCCTGGAACAGAATGAACACTGAAGCTTTCTTT. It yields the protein CAWNRMNTEAFF.

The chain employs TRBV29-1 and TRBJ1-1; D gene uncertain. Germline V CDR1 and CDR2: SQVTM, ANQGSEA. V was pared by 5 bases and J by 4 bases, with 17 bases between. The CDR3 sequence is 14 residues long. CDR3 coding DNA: TGCAGCGTTCGGATCCCGGGTAGGCCCACTGAAGCTTTCTTT. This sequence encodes CSVRIPGRPTEAFF.

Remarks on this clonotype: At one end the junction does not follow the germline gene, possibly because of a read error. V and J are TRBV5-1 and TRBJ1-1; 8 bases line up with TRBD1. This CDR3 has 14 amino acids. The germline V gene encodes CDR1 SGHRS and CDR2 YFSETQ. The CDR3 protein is CASSPTGDIAEAFF. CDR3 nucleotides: TGCGCCAGCAGCCCGACAGGGGATATCGCTGAAGCCTTCTTT.

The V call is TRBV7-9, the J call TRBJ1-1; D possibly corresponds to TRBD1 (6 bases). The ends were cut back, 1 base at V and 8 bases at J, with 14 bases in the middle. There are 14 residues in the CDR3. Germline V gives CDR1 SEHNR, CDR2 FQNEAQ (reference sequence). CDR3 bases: TGTGCCAGCAGCTTAGGGACAGTCCGGAAAGAAGCTTTCTTT. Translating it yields CASSLGTVRKEAFF.

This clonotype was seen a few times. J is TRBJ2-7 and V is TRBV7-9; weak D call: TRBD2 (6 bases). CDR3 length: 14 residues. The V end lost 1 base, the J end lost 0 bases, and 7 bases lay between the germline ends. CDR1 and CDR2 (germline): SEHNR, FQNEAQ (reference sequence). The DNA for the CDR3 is TGTGCCAGCAGCTTAGGCGGGATCTCCTACGAGCAGTACTTC. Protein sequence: CASSLGGISYEQYF.

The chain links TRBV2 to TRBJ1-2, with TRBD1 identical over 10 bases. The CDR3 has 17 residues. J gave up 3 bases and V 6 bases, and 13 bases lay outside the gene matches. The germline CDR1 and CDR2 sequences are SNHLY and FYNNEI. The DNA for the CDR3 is TGTGCCAGCAGCTTAGGGGACAGGGGAGGGGCGGACTATGGCTACACCTTC. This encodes CASSLGDRGGADYGYTF. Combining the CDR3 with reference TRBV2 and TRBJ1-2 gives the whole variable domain EPEVTQTPSHQVTQMGQEVILRCVPISNHLYFYWYRQILGQKVEFLVSFYNNEISEKSEIFDDQFSVERPDGSNFTLKIRSTKLEDSAMYFCASSLGDRGGADYGYTFGSGTRLTVV.

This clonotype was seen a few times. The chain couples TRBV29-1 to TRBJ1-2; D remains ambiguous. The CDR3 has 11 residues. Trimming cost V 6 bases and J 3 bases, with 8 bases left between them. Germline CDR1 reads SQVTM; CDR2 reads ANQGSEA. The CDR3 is CSVTTDYGYTF. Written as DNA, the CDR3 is TGCAGCGTGACAACGGACTATGGCTACACCTTC.

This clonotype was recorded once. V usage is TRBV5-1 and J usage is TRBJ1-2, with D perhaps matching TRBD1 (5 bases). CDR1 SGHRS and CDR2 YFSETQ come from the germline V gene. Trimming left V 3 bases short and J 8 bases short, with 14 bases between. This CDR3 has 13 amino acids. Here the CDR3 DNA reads TGCGCCAGCAGCTCACCTGGGACTTTAGGCTACACCTTC. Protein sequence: CASSSPGTLGYTF.

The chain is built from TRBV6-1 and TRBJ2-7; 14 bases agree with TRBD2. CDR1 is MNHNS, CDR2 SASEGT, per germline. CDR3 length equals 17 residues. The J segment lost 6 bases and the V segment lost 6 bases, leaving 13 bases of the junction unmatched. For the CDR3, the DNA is TGTGCCAGCAGCTTGGGGCGTCCGGGACTAGCGGGAGCCGAGCAGTACTTC. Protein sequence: CASSLGRPGLAGAEQYF.

In nucleotides, the CDR3 is TGTGCCAGCAGTTTAGGACAGGGTGACTACGAGCAGTACTTC. Its translation is CASSLGQGDYEQYF. The chain combines TRBV6-5 with TRBJ2-7; the match to TRBD1 covers 8 bases. This CDR3 comprises 14 residues. Trimming cost V 4 bases and J 3 bases; bases outside gene matches: 5. Germline CDR1 is MNHEY and CDR2 is SVGAGI.

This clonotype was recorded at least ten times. CDR3: CSVVEPNTEAFF. CDR3 in DNA: TGCAGCGTTGTCGAGCCTAACACTGAAGCTTTCTTT. V and J are TRBV29-1 and TRBJ1-1; no definite D call. V lost 4 bases and J 2 bases, leaving 8 bases between the germline ends. The CDR3 length is 12 residues. Germline V gene lookup returns CDR1 SQVTM and CDR2 ANQGSEA.

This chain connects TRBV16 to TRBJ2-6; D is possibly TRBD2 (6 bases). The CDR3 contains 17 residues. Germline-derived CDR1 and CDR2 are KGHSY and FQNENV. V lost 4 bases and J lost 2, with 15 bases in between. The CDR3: CASSPSPLAPGANVLTF. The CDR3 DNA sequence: TGTGCCAGCAGCCCATCACCACTAGCTCCTGGGGCCAACGTCCTGACTTTC.

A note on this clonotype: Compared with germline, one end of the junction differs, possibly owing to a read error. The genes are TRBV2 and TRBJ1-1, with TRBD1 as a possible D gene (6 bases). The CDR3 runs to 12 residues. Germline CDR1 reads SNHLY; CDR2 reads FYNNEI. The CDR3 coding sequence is TGTGTCAGCTTAGATACGGACAGTGAAGCTTTCTTT. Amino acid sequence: CVSLDTDSEAFF.

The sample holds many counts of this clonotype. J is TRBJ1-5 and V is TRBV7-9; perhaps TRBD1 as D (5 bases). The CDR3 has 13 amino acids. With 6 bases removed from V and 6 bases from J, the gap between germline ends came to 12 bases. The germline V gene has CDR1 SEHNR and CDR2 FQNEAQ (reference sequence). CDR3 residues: CASRSDTGQPQHF. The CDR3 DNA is TGTGCCAGCAGATCGGACACTGGTCAGCCCCAGCATTTT.

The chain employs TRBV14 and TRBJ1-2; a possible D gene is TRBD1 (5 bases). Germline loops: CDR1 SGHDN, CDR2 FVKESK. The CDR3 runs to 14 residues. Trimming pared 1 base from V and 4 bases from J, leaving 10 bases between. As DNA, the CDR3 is TGTGCCAGCAGCCAAGGACAGATTATCTATGGCTACACCTTC. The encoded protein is CASSQGQIIYGYTF.

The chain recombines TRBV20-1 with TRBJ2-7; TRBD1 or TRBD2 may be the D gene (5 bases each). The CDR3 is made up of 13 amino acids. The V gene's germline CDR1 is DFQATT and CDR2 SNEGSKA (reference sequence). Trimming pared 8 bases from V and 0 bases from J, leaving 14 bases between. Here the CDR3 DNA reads TGCAGTCTACCGGGACGCAGCTCCTACGAGCAGTACTTC. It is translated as CSLPGRSSYEQYF.

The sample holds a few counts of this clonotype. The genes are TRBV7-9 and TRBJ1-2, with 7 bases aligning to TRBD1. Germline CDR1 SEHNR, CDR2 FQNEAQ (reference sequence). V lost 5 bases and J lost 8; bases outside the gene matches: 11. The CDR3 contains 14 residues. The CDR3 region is CASSKNRGPRGYTF. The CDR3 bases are TGTGCCAGCAGCAAGAACAGGGGTCCTCGCGGCTACACCTTC.